The entry below gives a single TCR beta chain sequence along with its context. Its antigen is unknown. The V gene's germline CDR1 is SNHLY and CDR2 FYNNEI. V dropped 3 bases and J dropped 3 bases, with 11 bases sitting between them. This CDR3 has 14 amino acids. The data belong to a study of T cell responses to AZD1222 COVID-19 vaccine. The study, taken as a whole, reports: With two AZD1222 doses given, Spike-specific TCR breadth and depth both rose. Only a handful of individuals given AZD1222 were seropositive at baseline. The sample set comprised mostly white British donors with more females, and clonal diversity was possibly underestimated. Repertoires in all cases were sampled only once the peak T cell response had passed.

Libraries were prepared by immunoSEQ multiplex PCR; TCRdb keeps only in-frame clonotypes and omits some of them. The data show over 100,000 clones, 88% seen once. The clonotype was recovered from an adult in good health. Sequencing used peripheral blood, obtained on day 0 of AZD1222 vaccination. V is TRBV2 and J is TRBJ1-2, with a possible D match to TRBD1 (6 bases). The CDR3 reads CASSDGDTYYGYTF. The CDR3 nucleotides read TGTGCCAGCAGTGATGGGGACACCTACTATGGCTACACCTTC.